These 7 T cell receptor beta chains came from one sample sequenced in a study of CD8 T cells in ankylosing spondylitis. Study-level findings and limits: Seemingly characteristic of ankylosing spondylitis blood was a TCR beta motif consisting of eight highly homologous variants.

TCRdb analysed the 5' RACE reads with MiXCR anew, one entry per CDR3 protein. The sample lists under 950,000 distinct CDR3 sequences, roughly 19% occurring once. Their antigens remain unidentified. The sample taken for sequencing was blood, either unsorted or a sorted T cell fraction (not recorded which). These receptors originate from a male donor with ankylosing spondylitis.

Worth noting for this clonotype: A junction boundary mismatches the germline segment, possibly from a read error. V and J are TRBV20-1 and TRBJ1-6; D ambiguous. Germline V gene data show CDR1 as DFQATT and CDR2 as SNEGSKA (reference sequence). CDR3 size: 16 residues. CDR3 sequence (DNA): TGCAGTGCTGCCCAACGGTCGATGGGATATAAATCACCCCTCCACTTT. Its protein is CSAAQRSMGYKSPLHF.

The chain employs TRBV2 and TRBJ2-3; the match to TRBD2 covers 8 bases. V trimming: 6 bases; J trimming: 6 bases; junction bases outside the gene matches: 11. This CDR3 spans 15 amino acids. Germline V CDR1 and CDR2: SNHLY, FYNNEI. CDR3: CASSSGLVDIDTQYF. The CDR3 nucleotides are TGTGCCAGCAGCTCGGGACTAGTTGACATCGATACGCAGTATTTT.

The chain carries TRBV12-3 or TRBV12-4 and TRBJ1-2; no clear D gene. Trimming shortened V by 2 bases and J by 8 bases, and 12 bases separated the two germline ends. The CDR3 loop spans 13 amino acids. This chain's CDR3 is CASSLPGAAGYTF. The DNA of the CDR3 is TGTGCCAGCAGTTTACCAGGCGCCGCGGGCTACACCTTC.

The rearrangement uses TRBV9 and TRBJ1-1; 7 bases fit TRBD1. CDR1 SGDLS and CDR2 YYNGEE come from the germline V gene. The V segment lost 4 bases and the J segment 10 bases; nucleotides outside the gene matches: 19. The CDR3 has 16 residues. CDR3 DNA sequence: TGTGCCAGCAGCCGAACCCCTTCACCGATAGGACAGGTAGCTTTCTTT. Residues: CASSRTPSPIGQVAFF.

V gene TRBV6-1 combines with J gene TRBJ1-2, with D perhaps matching TRBD1 (6 bases). The V gene's germline CDR1 is MNHNS and CDR2 SASEGT. This CDR3 has 15 amino acids. The V end was cut by 6 bases, the J end by 6 bases, with 20 bases between. This CDR3 reads CASSNGWGPLNGYTF. The CDR3 DNA reads TGTGCCAGCAGCAACGGGTGGGGGCCTCTTAATGGCTACACCTTC.

J is TRBJ2-2 and V is TRBV6-2 or TRBV6-3; D is unclear. V lost 6 bases and J lost 1, with 12 bases in between. Germline CDR1 MNHEY, CDR2 SVGEGT. This CDR3 comprises 15 residues. DNA of the CDR3: TGTGCCAGCAGGCCCGTAGGGATGAACACCGGGGAGCTGTTTTTT. Its translation is CASRPVGMNTGELFF.

This clonotype was seen a few times. This rearrangement joins TRBV10-3 to TRBJ2-3; 10 bases agree with TRBD2. The CDR3 runs 15 residues. V lost 4 bases to trimming and J lost 0 bases; unmatched junction nucleotides: 1. The V gene's germline CDR1 is ENHRY and CDR2 SYGVKD. DNA for the CDR3: TGTGCCATCAGTGGACTAGCGGGTAGCACAGATACGCAGTATTTT. It yields the protein CAISGLAGSTDTQYF.